Each of the 14 T cell receptor beta chains below was sequenced from the same sample in a study of siplizumab effects on memory and regulatory T cells. Here immunoSEQ multiplex PCR was the method, and the copy in TCRdb shows in-frame clones only, minus some. The sample holds over 85,000 clones, around 94% seen once. The sequenced sample was non-Treg CD4+ T cells sorted from blood. Receptor source: a human donor in good health.

V and J are TRBV2 and TRBJ1-5; D is possibly TRBD1 (6 bases). Germline V gene data show CDR1 as SNHLY and CDR2 as FYNNEI. The CDR3 has 14 amino acids. V lost 7 bases, J lost 6 bases, and 16 bases lay in between. CDR3 region: CASKIGAGVQPQHF. CDR3 DNA: TGTGCCAGCAAGATAGGGGCAGGGGTTCAGCCCCAGCATTTT.

The chain uses TRBV30 and TRBJ1-6; perhaps TRBD1 as D (6 bases). V was cut by 0 bases and J by 10 bases, with 13 bases left in between. This CDR3 region has 14 residues. Germline V gives CDR1 GTSNPN, CDR2 SVGIG (reference sequence). As DNA, the CDR3 is TGTGCCTGGAGTGTACTGGGGGCACGGTCACCCCTCCACTTT. The encoded protein is CAWSVLGARSPLHF.

The DNA of the CDR3 is TGTGCCAGCAGCTTATTGGCTAGCGGGAGGCGGGATACGCAGTATTTT. Translated, it gives CASSLLASGRRDTQYF. The V gene is TRBV11-1, the J gene TRBJ2-3; 11 nucleotides line up with TRBD2. V shed 2 bases, J shed 6 bases, and the junction held 7 bases outside the gene matches. The CDR3 is 16 amino acids. The germline CDR1 and CDR2 sequences are SGHAT and FQDESV (reference sequence).

The rearrangement links TRBV9 to TRBJ2-1; perhaps TRBD1 as D (5 bases). The CDR3 runs 15 residues. Germline CDR1 SGDLS, CDR2 YYNGEE. V was pared by 0 bases and J by 2 bases, with 9 bases between. CDR3 loop: CASSVVDTTYNEQFF. DNA for the CDR3: TGTGCCAGCAGCGTAGTGGACACTACCTACAATGAGCAGTTCTTC.

The table lists this clone with a count of one. The rearrangement joins TRBV29-1 to TRBJ2-1; the D gene is possibly TRBD1 (6 bases). The V gene lost 4 bases and the J gene lost 7 bases, with 20 bases spanning the gap. The CDR3 covers 15 residues. In germline, CDR1 is SQVTM, CDR2 ANQGSEA. The CDR3, as DNA: TGCAGCGTTGGGGAACAGGGCAGGGTCGGGAATGAGCAGTTCTTC. Translating gives CSVGEQGRVGNEQFF.

V usage is TRBV6-4 and J usage is TRBJ2-2; a weak D match, TRBD1 (7 bases). There are 15 residues in the CDR3. Germline V gene lookup returns CDR1 MRHNA and CDR2 SNTAGT. Trimming took 2 bases from V and 2 from J, leaving 9 bases between them. CDR3 residues: CASSDQGGNTGELFF. The CDR3 DNA follows: TGTGCCAGCAGTGACCAGGGGGGCAACACCGGGGAGCTGTTTTTT.

This sequence joins TRBV5-1 and TRBJ1-1; 9 nucleotides line up with TRBD1. The CDR3 has 15 amino acids. The trim removed 3 bases at V and 5 bases at J, leaving 8 bases unmatched. Germline assignment: CDR1 SGHRS and CDR2 YFSETQ. CDR3 in amino acids: CASSSLGQGSTEAFF. CDR3 nucleotide sequence: TGCGCCAGCAGCTCCCTAGGACAGGGGAGTACTGAAGCTTTCTTT.

V is TRBV25-1 and J is TRBJ1-2; 8 nucleotides agree with TRBD1. Germline V gene lookup returns CDR1 MGHDK and CDR2 SYGVNS. The CDR3 consists of 14 residues. The J segment lost 7 bases and the V segment lost 5 bases, leaving 9 bases of the junction unmatched. The CDR3, as DNA: TGTGCCAGCAGTCAACGGACAGGGTCGCGTGGCTACACCTTC. It specifies CASSQRTGSRGYTF.

The V call is TRBV2, the J call TRBJ1-5; D uncertain. In germline, CDR1 is SNHLY, CDR2 FYNNEI. The CDR3 has 13 residues. Trimming cost V 1 base and J 4 bases, with 5 bases left between them. This chain's CDR3 is CASSEEWNQPQHF. CDR3 DNA sequence: TGTGCCAGCAGTGAAGAATGGAATCAGCCCCAGCATTTT.

The chain couples TRBV11-1 to TRBJ2-3; D may be TRBD1 or TRBD2 (7 bases each). Germline V gene sequence: CDR1 SGHAT, CDR2 FQDESV (reference sequence). The CDR3 consists of 17 residues. Trimming took 1 base from V and 1 from J, leaving 15 bases between them. The CDR3 nucleotides are TGTGCCAGCAGCTTAGAGGGAGGGGGCTACGGCACAGATACGCAGTATTTT. Protein sequence: CASSLEGGGYGTDTQYF.

The genes are TRBV7-2 and TRBJ2-7; D is perhaps TRBD2 (6 bases). The CDR3 has 14 residues. The ends were cut back, 8 bases at V and 1 base at J, with 15 bases in the middle. CDR1 and CDR2 (germline): SGHTA, FQGNSA. DNA of the CDR3: TGTGCCAGCCGTACGGGTGGGGGGTCCTACGAGCAGTACTTC. Its protein is CASRTGGGSYEQYF.

The J gene is TRBJ1-3, the V gene TRBV9; D is unresolved. This CDR3 is 14 amino acids long. The V and J ends lost 3 bases and 0 bases respectively, with 7 bases between them. Germline-derived CDR1 and CDR2 are SGDLS and YYNGEE. CDR3 sequence reads: CASSGISSGNTIYF. The CDR3 nucleotides read TGTGCCAGCAGCGGGATAAGCTCTGGAAACACCATATATTTT.

The V call is TRBV18, the J call TRBJ2-7; the D gene is possibly TRBD2 (5 bases). This CDR3 is 15 amino acids long. The V end was cut by 1 base, the J end by 4 bases, with 14 bases between. Germline V CDR1 and CDR2: KGHSH, LQKENI. The CDR3 DNA sequence: TGTGCCAGCTCACCACGACGGGAAGTGTTGTACGAGCAGTACTTC. This codes for CASSPRREVLYEQYF.

This clone occurred once. V gene TRBV19 combines with J gene TRBJ2-3; D is uncertain. Germline CDR1 and CDR2: LNHDA and SQIVND (reference sequence). V was trimmed by 2 bases and J by 6 bases, leaving 9 bases between them. CDR3 length: 13 residues. For the CDR3, the DNA is TGTGCCAGTAGTATAAGGGTGGGGGATACGCAGTATTTT. Translated, it gives CASSIRVGDTQYF. Full variable domain (rest looked up from reference TRBV19 and TRBJ2-3): DGGITQSPKYLFRKEGQNVTLSCEQNLNHDAMYWYRQDPGQGLRLIYYSQIVNDFQKGDIAEGYSVSREKKESFPLTVTSAQKNPTAFYLCASSIRVGDTQYFGPGTRLTVL.